The entry that follows covers one T cell receptor beta chain sequence. What it recognizes is unknown. Generated by immunoSEQ multiplex PCR, the TCRdb table keeps only in-frame clones and is missing some. The sample yields roughly 26,000 clones, around 90% seen once. The data derive from a study of OX40 agonist ivuxolimab in advanced cancers. Study conclusions and caveats: At 0.1-3.0 mg/kg, partial responders had clonal expansion among the lowest observed.

V shed 0 bases and J shed 4 bases, with 12 bases lying between them. Germline CDR1 and CDR2: SGHDN and FVKESK. The CDR3 is made up of 15 amino acids. The chain links TRBV14 to TRBJ1-2; D gene uncertain. This specimen was CD4+ or CD8+ T cells sorted from blood, taken in a trial of the OX40 agonist ivuxolimab. This receptor was identified in an adult with an advanced solid tumor such as melanoma, head and neck, liver or kidney cancer. The CDR3 bases are TGTGCCAGCAGCCAAGACAGGAGGATCGGCTATGGCTACACCTTC. Protein product: CASSQDRRIGYGYTF.